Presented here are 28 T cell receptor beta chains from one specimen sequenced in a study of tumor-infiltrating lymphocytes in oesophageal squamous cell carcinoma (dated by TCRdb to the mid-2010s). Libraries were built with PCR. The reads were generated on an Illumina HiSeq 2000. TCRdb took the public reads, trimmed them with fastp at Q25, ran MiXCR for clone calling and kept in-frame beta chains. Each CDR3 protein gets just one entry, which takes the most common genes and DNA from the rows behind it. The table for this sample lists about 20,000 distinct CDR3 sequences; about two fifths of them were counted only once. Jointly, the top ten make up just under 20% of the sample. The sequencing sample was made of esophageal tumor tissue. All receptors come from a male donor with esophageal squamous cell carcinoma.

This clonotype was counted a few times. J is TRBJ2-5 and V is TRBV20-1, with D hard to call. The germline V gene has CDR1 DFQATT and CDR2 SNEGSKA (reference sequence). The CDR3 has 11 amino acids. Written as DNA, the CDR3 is TGCAGCTCGGGTCGAAAAGAGACCCAGTACTTC. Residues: CSSGRKETQYF.

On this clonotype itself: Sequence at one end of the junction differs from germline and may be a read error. The CDR3 loop reads CASSRKAGTENSPLHF. DNA of the CDR3: TGTGCCAGCAGCCGTAAAGCCGGGACCGAAAATTCACCCCTCCACTTC. The chain has TRBV7-2 and TRBJ2-1; TRBD1 or TRBD2 may be the D gene (5 bases each). The CDR3 has 16 amino acids. CDR1 and CDR2 from the germline V gene are SGHTA and FQGNSA.

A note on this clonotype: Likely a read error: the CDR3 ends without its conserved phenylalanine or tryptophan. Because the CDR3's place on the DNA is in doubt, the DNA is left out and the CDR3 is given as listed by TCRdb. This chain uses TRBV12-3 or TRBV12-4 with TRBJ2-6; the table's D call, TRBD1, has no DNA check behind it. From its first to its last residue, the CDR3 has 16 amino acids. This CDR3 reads CASSLRTGNSPLHFGN.

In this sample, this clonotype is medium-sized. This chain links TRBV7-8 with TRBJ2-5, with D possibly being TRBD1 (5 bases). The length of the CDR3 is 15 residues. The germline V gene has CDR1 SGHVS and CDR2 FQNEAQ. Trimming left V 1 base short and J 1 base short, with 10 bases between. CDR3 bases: TGTGCCAGCAGCTTAGGTGGACAAATCCAAGAGACCCAGTACTTC. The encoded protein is CASSLGGQIQETQYF.

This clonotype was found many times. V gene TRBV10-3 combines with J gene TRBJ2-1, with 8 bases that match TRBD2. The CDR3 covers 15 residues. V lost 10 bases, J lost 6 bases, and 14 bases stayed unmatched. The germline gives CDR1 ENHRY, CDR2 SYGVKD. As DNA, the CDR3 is TGTGCCACCTCTTCGGGGAGCGGGAGTTCCAATGAGCAGTTCTTC. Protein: CATSSGSGSSNEQFF.

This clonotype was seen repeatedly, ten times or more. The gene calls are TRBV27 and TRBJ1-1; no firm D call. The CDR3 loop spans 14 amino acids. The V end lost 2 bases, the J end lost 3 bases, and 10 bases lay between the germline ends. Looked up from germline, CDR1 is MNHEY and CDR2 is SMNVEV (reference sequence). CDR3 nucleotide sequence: TGTGCCAGCAGTTTAAATTGGGCGGACACTGAAGCTTTCTTT. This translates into CASSLNWADTEAFF.

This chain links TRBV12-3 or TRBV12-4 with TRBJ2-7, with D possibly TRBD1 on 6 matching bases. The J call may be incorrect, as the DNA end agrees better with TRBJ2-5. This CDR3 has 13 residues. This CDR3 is CASTHRVEETQYF. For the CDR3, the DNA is TGTGCCAGCACCCACAGGGTGGAAGAGACCCAGTACTTC.

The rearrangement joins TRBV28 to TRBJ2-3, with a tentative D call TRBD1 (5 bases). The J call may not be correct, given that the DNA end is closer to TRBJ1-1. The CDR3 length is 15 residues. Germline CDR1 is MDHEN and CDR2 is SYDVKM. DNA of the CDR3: TGTGCCAGCTCCTCCGACAGTTCAGGAAACACTGAAGCTTTCTTT. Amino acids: CASSSDSSGNTEAFF.

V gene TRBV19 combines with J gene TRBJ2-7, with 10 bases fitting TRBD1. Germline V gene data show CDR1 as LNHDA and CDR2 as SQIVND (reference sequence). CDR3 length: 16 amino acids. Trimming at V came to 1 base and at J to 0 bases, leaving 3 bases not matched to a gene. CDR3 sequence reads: CASSIGGQGHSYEQYF. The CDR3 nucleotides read TGTGCCAGTAGTATAGGGGGACAGGGGCACTCCTACGAGCAGTACTTC.

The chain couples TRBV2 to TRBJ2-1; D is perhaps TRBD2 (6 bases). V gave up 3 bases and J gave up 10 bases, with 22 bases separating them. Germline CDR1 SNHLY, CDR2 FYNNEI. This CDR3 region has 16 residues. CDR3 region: CASSDAGTSSSYEQFF. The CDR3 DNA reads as TGTGCCAGCAGTGATGCCGGGACTTCTAGCTCCTACGAGCAGTTCTTC.

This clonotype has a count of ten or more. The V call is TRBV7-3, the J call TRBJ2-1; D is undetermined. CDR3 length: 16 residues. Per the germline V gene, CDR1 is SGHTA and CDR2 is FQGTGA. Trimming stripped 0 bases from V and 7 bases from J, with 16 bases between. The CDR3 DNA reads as TGTGCCAGCAGCTTAACTCGGATCTCGGAAGGGAATGAGCAGTTCTTC. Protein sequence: CASSLTRISEGNEQFF.

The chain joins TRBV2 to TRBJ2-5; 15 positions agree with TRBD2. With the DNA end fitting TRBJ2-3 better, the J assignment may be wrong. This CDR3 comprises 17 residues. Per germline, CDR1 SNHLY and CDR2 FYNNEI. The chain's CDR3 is CASSEPGTSGGPDTQYF. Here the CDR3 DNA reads TGTGCCAGCAGTGAACCCGGGACTAGCGGGGGGCCAGATACGCAGTATTTT.

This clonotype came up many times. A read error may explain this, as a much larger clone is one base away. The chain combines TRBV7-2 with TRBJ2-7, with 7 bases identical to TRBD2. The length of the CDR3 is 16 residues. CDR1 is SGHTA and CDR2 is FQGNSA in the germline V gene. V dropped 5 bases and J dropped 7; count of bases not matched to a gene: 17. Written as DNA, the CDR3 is TGTGCCAGCAGCACCAGTGCGGCGGGAGTTGGCAATGAGCAGTACTTC. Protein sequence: CASSTSAAGVGNEQYF.

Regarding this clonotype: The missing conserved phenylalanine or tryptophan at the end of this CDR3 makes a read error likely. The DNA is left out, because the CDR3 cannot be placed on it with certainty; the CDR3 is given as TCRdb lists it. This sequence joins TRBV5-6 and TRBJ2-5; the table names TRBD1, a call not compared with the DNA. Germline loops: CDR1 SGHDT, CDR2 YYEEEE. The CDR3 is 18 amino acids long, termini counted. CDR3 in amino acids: CASSPSTQGLDSPLHFGN.

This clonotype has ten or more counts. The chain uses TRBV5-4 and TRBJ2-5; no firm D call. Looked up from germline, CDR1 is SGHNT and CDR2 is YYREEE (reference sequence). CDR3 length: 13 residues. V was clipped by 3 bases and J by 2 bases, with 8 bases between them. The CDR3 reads CASSSRAQETQYF. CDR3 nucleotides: TGTGCCAGCAGCTCCCGGGCGCAAGAGACCCAGTACTTC.

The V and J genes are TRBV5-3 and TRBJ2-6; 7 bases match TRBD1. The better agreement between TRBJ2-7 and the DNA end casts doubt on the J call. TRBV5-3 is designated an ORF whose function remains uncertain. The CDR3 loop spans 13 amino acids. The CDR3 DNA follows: TGTGCCAGAAGCGTGGGACAGAGGAACGAGCAGTACTTC. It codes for CARSVGQRNEQYF.

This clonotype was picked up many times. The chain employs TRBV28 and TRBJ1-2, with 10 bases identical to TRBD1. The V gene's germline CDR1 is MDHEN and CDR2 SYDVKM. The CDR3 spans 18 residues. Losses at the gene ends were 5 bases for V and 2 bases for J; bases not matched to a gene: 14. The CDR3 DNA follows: TGTGCCAGCAGTGGGGACAGGGGCGTACTCATACAAAACTATGGCTACACCTTC. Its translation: CASSGDRGVLIQNYGYTF.

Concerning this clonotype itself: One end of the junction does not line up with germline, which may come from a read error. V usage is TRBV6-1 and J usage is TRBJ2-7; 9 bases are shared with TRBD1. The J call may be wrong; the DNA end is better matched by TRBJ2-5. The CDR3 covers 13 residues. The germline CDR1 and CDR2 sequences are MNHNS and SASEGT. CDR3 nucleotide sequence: TGTGCCAGCAGAACAGGGGGCCAACAGACCCAGTACTTC. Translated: CASRTGGQQTQYF.

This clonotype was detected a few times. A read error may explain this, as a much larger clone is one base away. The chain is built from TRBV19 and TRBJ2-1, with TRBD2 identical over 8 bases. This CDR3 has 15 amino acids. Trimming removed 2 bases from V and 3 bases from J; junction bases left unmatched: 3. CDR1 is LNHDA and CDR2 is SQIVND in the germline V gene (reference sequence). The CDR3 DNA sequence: TGTGCCAGTAGTATAAGCGGGGGTATCTACAATGAGCAGTTCTTC. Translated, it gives CASSISGGIYNEQFF.

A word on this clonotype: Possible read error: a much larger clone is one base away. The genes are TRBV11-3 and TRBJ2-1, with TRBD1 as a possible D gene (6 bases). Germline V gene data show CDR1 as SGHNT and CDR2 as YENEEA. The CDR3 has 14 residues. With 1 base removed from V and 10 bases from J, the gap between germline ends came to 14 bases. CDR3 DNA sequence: TGTGCCAGCAGCTTAGGGTTACAGGGCTACGAGCAGTTCTTC. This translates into CASSLGLQGYEQFF.

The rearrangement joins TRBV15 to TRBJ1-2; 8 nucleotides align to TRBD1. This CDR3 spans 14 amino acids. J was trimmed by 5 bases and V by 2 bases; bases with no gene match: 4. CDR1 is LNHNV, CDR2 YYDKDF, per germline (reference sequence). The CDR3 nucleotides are TGTGCCACCAGCAGACCGGGACAGGAGTATGGCTACACCTTC. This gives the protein CATSRPGQEYGYTF.

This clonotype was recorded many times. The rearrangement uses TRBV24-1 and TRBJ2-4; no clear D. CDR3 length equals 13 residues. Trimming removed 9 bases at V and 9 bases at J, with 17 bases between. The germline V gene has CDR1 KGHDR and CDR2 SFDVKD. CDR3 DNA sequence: TGTGCCACCGGAATCTGGGGTAAGGGCATTCAGTACTTC. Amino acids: CATGIWGKGIQYF.

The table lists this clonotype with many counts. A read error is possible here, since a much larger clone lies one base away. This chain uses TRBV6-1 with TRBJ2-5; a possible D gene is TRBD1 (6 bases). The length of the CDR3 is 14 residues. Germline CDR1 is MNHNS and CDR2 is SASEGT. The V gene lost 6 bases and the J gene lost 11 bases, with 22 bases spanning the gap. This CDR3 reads CASRVGTTYNEQYF. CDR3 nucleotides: TGTGCCAGCAGGGTCGGGACAACCTACAATGAGCAGTACTTC.

In DNA form, the CDR3 reads TGTGCCAGCAGCCCCCGGGCTCGCGGGACCTACGAGCAGTACTTC. Amino acids: CASSPRARGTYEQYF. The J gene is TRBJ2-7, the V gene TRBV6-8; D may be TRBD2 (6 bases). Per the germline V gene, CDR1 is MNHGY and CDR2 is SAAAGT. The CDR3 covers 15 residues. Trimming took off 6 bases at V and 2 bases at J, with 17 bases between the two ends.

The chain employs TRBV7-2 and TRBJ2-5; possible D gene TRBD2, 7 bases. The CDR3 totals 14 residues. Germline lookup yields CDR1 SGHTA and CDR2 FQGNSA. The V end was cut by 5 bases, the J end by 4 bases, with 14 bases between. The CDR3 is CASSRGGDRETQYF. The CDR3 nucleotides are TGTGCCAGCAGCCGAGGGGGGGACCGAGAGACCCAGTACTTC.

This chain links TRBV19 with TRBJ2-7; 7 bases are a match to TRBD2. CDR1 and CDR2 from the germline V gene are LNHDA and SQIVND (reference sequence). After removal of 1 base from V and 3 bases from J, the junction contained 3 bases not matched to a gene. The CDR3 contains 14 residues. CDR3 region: CASSIGLAIYEQYF. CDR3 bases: TGTGCCAGTAGTATAGGACTAGCTATCTACGAGCAGTACTTC.

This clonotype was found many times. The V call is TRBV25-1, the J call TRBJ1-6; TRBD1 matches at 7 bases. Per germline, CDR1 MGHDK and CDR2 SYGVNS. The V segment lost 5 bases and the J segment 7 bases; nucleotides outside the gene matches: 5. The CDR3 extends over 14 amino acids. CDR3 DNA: TGTGCCAGCAGTAACCAGGGGGACAATTCACCCCTCCACTTT. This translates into CASSNQGDNSPLHF.

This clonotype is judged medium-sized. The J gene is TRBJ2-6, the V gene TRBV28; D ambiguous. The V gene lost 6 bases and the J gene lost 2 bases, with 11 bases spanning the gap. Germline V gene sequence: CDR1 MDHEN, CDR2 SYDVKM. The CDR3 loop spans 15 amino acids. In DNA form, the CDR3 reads TGTGCCAGCAGCCCAGGTTCTGCTGGGGCCAACGTCCTGACTTTC. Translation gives CASSPGSAGANVLTF.